This T cell receptor (beta chain) was captured by sequencing in a study of T cells after yellow fever vaccination. Study-level background: The study sorted EM, EMRA, CM and Tscm memory subsets by CD3, CD45RA, CCR7 and CD95.

Germline CDR1 DFQATT, CDR2 SNEGSKA (reference sequence). The CDR3 contains 16 residues. V shed 1 base, J shed 3 bases, and the junction held 8 bases outside the gene matches. This clonotype was found many times. Using its own MiXCR run on the 5' RACE reads, TCRdb lists one record per CDR3 protein. The sample includes tens of thousands of distinct CDR3 sequences, roughly 5% seen only once; the top ten take 20%. Study results and caveats: Reappearance after the booster was observed for most primary-vaccination clones (around 95% CD4, more than 70% CD8). Few clonotypes appeared in both CD4 and CD8 compartments.

The source of this sequence is a man aged 18 to 35 who received the YFV17D yellow fever vaccine. The genes are TRBV20-1 and TRBJ2-1, with TRBD2 matching 8 bases. The sequencing used PBMCs, either bulk or a sorted T-cell subset (CD4+, CD8+, memory, or dextramer-sorted; not recorded which), collected approximately 40 days after the first yellow fever vaccination. CDR3 nucleotides: TGCAGTGCTAGAGCTCGGGAGGGGTTCCTCTACAATGAGCAGTTCTTC. This encodes CSARAREGFLYNEQFF.